This TCR beta chain was recovered during a study of OX40 agonist ivuxolimab in advanced cancers. About the study as a whole: Ivuxolimab, which targeted the costimulatory receptor OX40 (CD134), was an agonistic, fully human IgG2 monoclonal antibody. The monotherapy dose-escalation portion (N ≈ 57 patients) of the phase I ivuxolimab trial is reported in the paper. Among the roughly 54 dose-escalation patients, around 20 had hepatocellular carcinoma, roughly 15 melanoma, 9 renal cell carcinoma and 9 head and neck cancer. Partial responses occurred in three dose-escalation patients, of whom one had hepatocellular carcinoma and two had cutaneous melanoma. Prior anti-PD-1, anti-PD-L1 or anti-CTLA-4 therapy was permitted, and checkpoint inhibitors had been received by 30% to 40% of dose-escalation patients. Intravenous ivuxolimab was administered to patients every 2 weeks at six dose levels: 0.01, 0.1, 0.3, 1.5, 3 and 10 mg/kg. In the dose-escalation cohort, approximately 83% of patients were male, and the mean age was roughly 60 years with a range of roughly 23 to 79. Peripheral TCRbeta sequencing aimed to test whether ivuxolimab altered TCR sequence diversity and caused clonal T-cell expansion.

In the germline V gene, CDR1 corresponds to MNHNS and CDR2 to SASEGT. Including cysteine and phenylalanine, the CDR3 has 13 amino acids. The sequence is cut down to CDR3 DNA, 39 bases in frame from base 1. The V end loses 5 bases and the J end loses 5 bases, and a stretch of 13 bases separates them. The trial excluded patients who had a history of autoimmune disease or who were on systemic immunosuppression. Peripheral blood for TCR sequencing was collected from all dose cohorts at baseline, on cycle 4 day 1, and on cycle 7 day 1. The samples were taken from a phase I, first-in-human, multicenter, open-label dose-escalation trial of ivuxolimab. Adults with locally advanced or metastatic melanoma, renal cell carcinoma, hepatocellular carcinoma or head and neck squamous cell carcinoma were enrolled in the trial. Before TCR sequencing, CD4+ and CD8+ T cells were separately sorted from peripheral blood.

For sequencing of the TCRbeta CDR3 region, genomic DNA was extracted from the sorted cells. TCRbeta CDR3 regions were sequenced using the immunoSEQ Assay. The table was pulled from immuneACCESS by TCRdb, which kept in-frame rearrangements only. Such tables lose some clones; where checked, under half of the loss comes from unresolved V genes, and the rest has no known cause. The sample data list 30,000 or so clones, and around four fifths of these were observed just once. Jointly, the top ten make up around 10% of the sample. Paper-wide results and their limitations: Low levels of normalized T-cell clonal expansion were also seen in some nonresponding patients. Partial responders in the 0.1-3.0 mg/kg groups had among the lowest normalized peripheral clonal expansion, especially among CD8+ T cells. At doses of 0.1 to 3.0 mg/kg, clonal expansion of both CD4+ and CD8+ T cells in blood was seen between baseline and week 6. After ivuxolimab, CD8+ T cells had more expanded clones than CD4+ T cells on average. The antigen specificity of the clonally expanded peripheral T cells was not determined.

For this clone: It lacks a known antigen. No base quality information exists; no much larger clone differs at one position.

The specimen comprised CD4+ or CD8+ T cells sorted from blood, sampled in a trial of the OX40 agonist ivuxolimab. The rearrangement joined TRBV6-1 to TRBJ2-7; the D gene remains uncertain. The source is an adult with an advanced solid tumor such as melanoma, head and neck, liver or kidney cancer. The nucleotide sequence reads as follows: TGTGCCAGCAGTTCCGGTTTCTCGGACGAGCAGTACTTC. This codes for CASSSGFSDEQYF.